Following are 14 T cell receptor beta chains from one sample sequenced in a study of Ad26.COV2.S vaccination and SARS-CoV-2 variants. Documented treatment: around 19 received Ad26.COV2.S at low or high dose, single or two shots; about 5 received placebo; per-sample allocation not given. Sampling occurred on day 63 after the first vaccine or placebo injection. Clones were read by immunoSEQ multiplex PCR, and TCRdb kept only the in-frame ones, dropping some. The table includes under 600,000 clones, 80% to 90% detected once. The specimen was peripheral blood, collected in a trial of Ad26.COV2.S vaccine versus placebo. These receptors were taken from a person aged 18-65 years who received the Ad26.COV2.S COVID-19 vaccine or a placebo.

The J gene is TRBJ1-2, the V gene TRBV9; 7 bases fit TRBD1. From germline, CDR1 is SGDLS and CDR2 YYNGEE. V shed 0 bases and J 7 bases; nucleotides not matched to a gene: 6. The CDR3 sequence is 14 residues long. CDR3: CASSVAVAGGGYTF. CDR3 in DNA: TGTGCCAGCAGCGTAGCTGTGGCAGGGGGTGGCTACACCTTC.

The sample holds a few counts of this clone. The chain joins TRBV27 to TRBJ2-7; TRBD2 agrees at 11 bases. The CDR3 contains 16 residues. Germline assignment: CDR1 MNHEY and CDR2 SMNVEV (reference sequence). Germline trimming cut 6 bases from V and 2 bases from J; bases unmatched to any gene: 9. The CDR3 bases are TGTGCCAGCAGCCCAGTGGGGACTAGCGGACCCTACGAGCAGTACTTC. Translating gives CASSPVGTSGPYEQYF.

V gene TRBV2 combines with J gene TRBJ1-3, with D possibly being TRBD1 (5 bases). From germline, CDR1 is SNHLY and CDR2 FYNNEI. The V end lost 10 bases, the J end lost 0 bases, and 13 bases lay between the germline ends. The CDR3 runs to 14 residues. The CDR3 sequence: CATALRGSGNTIYF. The CDR3 DNA reads as TGTGCCACCGCTTTGAGGGGCTCTGGAAACACCATATATTTT.

As for this clone: Other DNA sequences in the same sample also yield this CDR3. The V and J genes are TRBV14 and TRBJ2-1; no reliable D call. From germline, CDR1 is SGHDN and CDR2 FVKESK. The CDR3 loop spans 13 amino acids. Trimming shortened V by 4 bases and J by 0 bases, and 4 bases separated the two germline ends. The CDR3 nucleotides read TGTGCCAGCAGCCCTAGCTCCTACAATGAGCAGTTCTTC. Residues: CASSPSSYNEQFF.

This chain links TRBV2 with TRBJ1-2, with a tentative D call TRBD1 (6 bases). Trimming removed 7 bases from V and 2 bases from J, with 17 bases in between. There are 15 residues in the CDR3. Germline loops: CDR1 SNHLY, CDR2 FYNNEI. CDR3 in amino acids: CASINSAGDNYGYTF. Written as DNA, the CDR3 is TGTGCCAGCATAAATTCGGCAGGGGACAACTATGGCTACACCTTC. The full variable domain, completed using reference TRBV2 and TRBJ1-2, is EPEVTQTPSHQVTQMGQEVILRCVPISNHLYFYWYRQILGQKVEFLVSFYNNEISEKSEIFDDQFSVERPDGSNFTLKIRSTKLEDSAMYFCASINSAGDNYGYTFGSGTRLTVV.

The chain carries TRBV24-1 and TRBJ2-3; 8 nucleotides line up with TRBD2. The CDR3 covers 15 residues. Losses at the gene ends were 7 bases for V and 3 bases for J; bases not matched to a gene: 8. CDR1 is KGHDR, CDR2 SFDVKD, per germline. The CDR3 DNA reads TGTGCCACCAGGGCCTCGGTAGCGGGAACAGATACGCAGTATTTT. It yields the protein CATRASVAGTDTQYF.

The genes are TRBV2 and TRBJ1-2, with D perhaps TRBD1 (5 bases). The ends were cut back, 2 bases at V and 6 bases at J, with 13 bases in the middle. The length of the CDR3 is 14 residues. Germline V gene lookup returns CDR1 SNHLY and CDR2 FYNNEI. The CDR3: CASSEPRVLNGYTF. The DNA of the CDR3 is TGTGCCAGCAGTGAACCCAGGGTTTTGAATGGCTACACCTTC.

V and J are TRBV6-5 and TRBJ2-7; tentatively, D is TRBD1 (7 bases). CDR3 length equals 14 residues. CDR1 and CDR2 from the germline V gene are MNHEY and SVGAGI. Trimming took 6 bases from V and 2 from J, leaving 14 bases between them. CDR3 region: CASRAGQLTYEQYF. Written as DNA, the CDR3 is TGTGCCAGCAGGGCGGGACAGCTAACCTACGAGCAGTACTTC.

The DNA for the CDR3 is TGTGCCAGCAGAGACAGGGGGGTCACTGAAGCTTTCTTT. The encoded protein is CASRDRGVTEAFF. V and J are TRBV7-2 and TRBJ1-1; 9 nucleotides match TRBD1. The trim removed 6 bases at V and 4 bases at J, leaving 3 bases unmatched. This CDR3 spans 13 amino acids. Germline V gene data show CDR1 as SGHTA and CDR2 as FQGNSA.

The genes are TRBV3-1 (or the pseudogene TRBV3-2) and TRBJ1-2, with D perhaps TRBD1 (6 bases). This CDR3 contains 13 residues. V lost 6 bases to trimming and J lost 6 bases, with 14 bases between them. CDR1 is LGHDT and CDR2 is YNNKEL in the germline V gene (reference sequence). This CDR3 is CASSRTVSDGYTF. The CDR3 DNA sequence: TGTGCCAGCAGTCGGACAGTTTCGGATGGCTACACCTTC.

This clone was detected only once. The V call is TRBV3-1 (or the pseudogene TRBV3-2), the J call TRBJ1-5; unclear D gene. V was pared by 4 bases and J by 6 bases, with 7 bases between. This CDR3 has 12 residues. Germline V gene data show CDR1 as LGHDT and CDR2 as YNNKEL (reference sequence). DNA of the CDR3: TGTGCCAGCAGCCCCTGGGGTCAGCCCCAGCATTTT. Its translation is CASSPWGQPQHF.

The gene calls are TRBV19 and TRBJ1-2; D perhaps matches TRBD1 (5 bases). CDR3 length: 13 amino acids. V lost 10 bases to trimming and J lost 8 bases, with 20 bases between them. Germline CDR1 is LNHDA and CDR2 is SQIVND (reference sequence). The CDR3 reads CATRGDLLRGYTF. The CDR3 bases are TGTGCCACCAGAGGGGACCTCTTGAGGGGCTACACCTTC.

The CDR3 region has the DNA TGTGCCAGCAGCTTAGGCTCACTCAATGAGCAGTTCTTC. Encoded protein: CASSLGSLNEQFF. The rearrangement joins TRBV7-9 to TRBJ2-1; D unclear. The CDR3 is made up of 13 amino acids. Germline loops: CDR1 SEHNR, CDR2 FQNEAQ (reference sequence). V shed 1 base and J shed 6 bases, with 7 bases lying between them. Full variable domain (remainder filled in from reference TRBV7-9 and TRBJ2-1): DTGVSQNPRHKITKRGQNVTFRCDPISEHNRLYWYRQTLGQGPEFLTYFQNEAQLEKSRLLSDRFSAERPKGSFSTLEIQRTEQGDSAMYLCASSLGSLNEQFFGPGTRLTVL.

There are a few counts of this clone. The V and J genes are TRBV14 and TRBJ2-1; TRBD2 aligns across 13 bases. Germline assignment: CDR1 SGHDN and CDR2 FVKESK. The V segment lost 2 bases and the J segment 8 bases; nucleotides outside the gene matches: 6. CDR3 length: 16 residues. CDR3: CASSQLLAGGFHEQFF. DNA for the CDR3: TGTGCCAGCAGCCAATTACTAGCGGGAGGGTTCCATGAGCAGTTCTTC.